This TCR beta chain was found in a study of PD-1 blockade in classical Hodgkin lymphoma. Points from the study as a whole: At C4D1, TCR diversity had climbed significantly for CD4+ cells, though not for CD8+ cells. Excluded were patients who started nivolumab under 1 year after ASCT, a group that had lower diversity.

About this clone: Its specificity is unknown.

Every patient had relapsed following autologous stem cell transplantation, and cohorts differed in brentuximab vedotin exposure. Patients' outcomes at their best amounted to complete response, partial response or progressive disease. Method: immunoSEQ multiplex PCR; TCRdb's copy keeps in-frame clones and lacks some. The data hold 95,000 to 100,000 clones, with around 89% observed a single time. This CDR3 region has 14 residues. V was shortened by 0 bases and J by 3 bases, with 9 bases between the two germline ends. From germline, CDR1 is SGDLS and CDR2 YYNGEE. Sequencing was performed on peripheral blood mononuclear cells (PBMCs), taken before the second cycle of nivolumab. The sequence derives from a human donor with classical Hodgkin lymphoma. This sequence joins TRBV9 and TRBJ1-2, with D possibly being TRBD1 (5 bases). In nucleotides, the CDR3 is TGTGCCAGCAGCGTAGGTCAGGGTTACTATGGCTACACCTTC. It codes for CASSVGQGYYGYTF.